A selection of T cell receptor beta chains follows, all from one sample in a study of blood T cell repertoires in COVID-19. Method: immunoSEQ multiplex PCR; TCRdb's copy keeps in-frame clones and lacks some. The repertoire consists of about 100,000 clones, with around 88% occurring once and the leading ten covering 1.5% to 2%. Sequencing input: peripheral blood. Receptor source: a man older than 75 with acute or convalescent COVID-19. CDR3s include the opening cysteine and the closing phenylalanine or tryptophan. The order of the fields is J gene, D gene, clone size, V gene, CDR3 protein, CDR3 DNA. The D gene is left open where the match is weak. The size entry is marked missing in some rows and otherwise reads once, few, many or a size class.

TRBJ2-3 TRBD1 . TRBV5-1 CASSLEGQVTDTQYF TGCGCCAGCAGCTTGGAGGGACAGGTAACAGATACGCAGTATTTT
TRBJ2-3 TRBD2 . TRBV2 CASRSGLAGTGGTDTQYF TGTGCCAGCCGGAGCGGACTAGCGGGGACAGGTGGCACAGATACGCAGTATTTT
TRBJ2-1 . once TRBV14 CASSQEQQGTEQFF TGTGCCAGCAGCCAAGAACAACAGGGAACTGAGCAGTTCTTC
TRBJ2-1 TRBD2 . TRBV4-2 CASSLATSGSGQQFF TGTGCCAGCAGCCTGGCGACTAGCGGGAGTGGCCAGCAGTTCTTC
TRBJ2-7 . once TRBV28 CASTSGGAYEQYF TGTGCCAGCACGTCTGGGGGCGCCTACGAGCAGTACTTC
TRBJ2-7 TRBD1 . TRBV28 CASRTGGLYEQYF TGTGCCAGCAGGACAGGGGGCTTATACGAGCAGTACTTC
TRBJ2-1 . . TRBV7-2 CASSVQGTDEQFF TGTGCCAGCAGCGTACAGGGTACCGATGAGCAGTTCTTC
TRBJ1-4 . . TRBV19 CASSSNGATNEKLFF TGTGCCAGTAGTTCAAACGGGGCAACTAATGAAAAACTGTTTTTT
TRBJ1-2 . . TRBV30 CAYAKRRDYGYTF TGTGCCTACGCGAAGCGCCGGGACTATGGCTACACCTTC
TRBJ2-1 TRBD1 . TRBV11-3 CASSLGQGEYNEQFF TGTGCCAGCAGCTTGGGACAGGGGGAGTACAATGAGCAGTTCTTC
TRBJ1-4 TRBD1 . TRBV15 CATSRGTGRNEKLFF TGTGCCACCAGCAGGGGGACAGGGAGGAATGAAAAACTGTTTTTT
TRBJ2-3 . . TRBV5-1 CASRAGLLTDTQYF TGCGCCAGCAGGGCAGGACTACTCACAGATACGCAGTATTTT
TRBJ1-3 . . TRBV5-1 CASSPDRLSGNTIYF TGCGCCAGCAGCCCAGACAGACTCTCTGGAAACACCATATATTTT
TRBJ2-3 TRBD2 . TRBV19 CASSRPSGRARDTQYF TGTGCCAGTAGTAGACCTAGCGGGAGGGCCAGAGATACGCAGTATTTT
TRBJ2-7 TRBD2 few TRBV19 CASSTRENEQYF TGTGCCAGTAGCACGCGGGAGAACGAGCAGTACTTC
TRBJ2-2 TRBD2 . TRBV9 CASSVSLAGPAGELFF TGTGCCAGCAGCGTAAGTCTAGCGGGCCCCGCCGGGGAGCTGTTTTTT
TRBJ2-1 TRBD2 once TRBV29-1 CSFLAGGRSSYNEQFF TGCAGCTTCCTAGCGGGAGGACGAAGCTCCTACAATGAGCAGTTCTTC
TRBJ2-2 . . TRBV9 CASSAIPTNTGELFF TGTGCCAGCAGCGCTATTCCGACGAACACCGGGGAGCTGTTTTTT
TRBJ2-5 . few TRBV2 CASRETGIGGETQYF TGTGCCAGCAGAGAAACTGGGATCGGAGGAGAGACCCAGTACTTC
TRBJ2-1 TRBD1 . TRBV11-3 CASSLFSGTENNEQFF TGTGCCAGCAGCCTATTCTCCGGGACAGAAAACAATGAGCAGTTCTTC
TRBJ2-7 . . TRBV7-9 CASSLISSEQYF TGTGCCAGCAGCTTAATTTCGAGCGAGCAGTACTTC
TRBJ1-1 TRBD1 . TRBV18 CASSPGQAEAFF TGTGCCAGCTCACCTGGACAGGCTGAAGCTTTCTTT
TRBJ1-3 TRBD1 . TRBV2 CASSDPQGATGNTIYF TGTGCCAGCAGTGACCCCCAGGGGGCCACTGGAAACACCATATATTTT
TRBJ2-7 TRBD1 . TRBV24-1 CATSNGQEEHEQYF TGTGCCACCTCGAACGGACAGGAAGAGCACGAGCAGTACTTC
TRBJ2-7 TRBD1 . TRBV5-6 CASSPDRGDEQYF TGTGCCAGCAGCCCTGACAGGGGCGACGAGCAGTACTTC
TRBJ2-7 . . TRBV2 CASRGDTTYEQYF TGTGCCAGCAGGGGGGACACTACCTACGAGCAGTACTTC
TRBJ2-7 TRBD2 . TRBV2 CASSEASGSWLHEQYF TGTGCCAGCAGTGAGGCTAGCGGGAGCTGGTTGCACGAGCAGTACTTC
TRBJ2-1 . . TRBV5-1 CASSLGSNEQFF TGCGCCAGCAGTCTGGGGAGTAATGAGCAGTTCTTC
TRBJ2-7 . . TRBV6-1 CASSDREMQYF TGTGCCAGCAGTGACCGGGAGATGCAGTACTTC
TRBJ2-3 . . TRBV19 CASSTGGAADADTQYF TGTGCCAGTAGTACAGGTGGGGCGGCGGACGCAGATACGCAGTATTTT
TRBJ2-1 TRBD1 . TRBV3-1/TRBV3-2 CASSQNRGYNEQFF TGTGCCAGCAGCCAGAACAGGGGATACAATGAGCAGTTCTTC
TRBJ1-6 . . TRBV12-3/TRBV12-4 CASSFGNSPLHF TGTGCCAGCAGTTTCGGGAATTCACCCCTCCACTTT
TRBJ2-7 TRBD2 . TRBV4-3 CASSQEGRASAYEQYF TGCGCCAGCAGCCAAGAGGGGAGGGCCTCGGCCTACGAGCAGTACTTC
TRBJ1-2 TRBD1 . TRBV28 CASGGTAQTNYGYTF TGTGCCAGCGGGGGGACAGCTCAGACTAACTATGGCTACACCTTC
TRBJ1-2 TRBD1 . TRBV7-8 CASSSRTGGWSGYTF TGTGCCAGCAGTTCCAGGACAGGGGGCTGGTCTGGCTACACCTTC
TRBJ1-2 TRBD1 . TRBV6-6 CASSSGQGQGNYGYTF TGTGCCAGCAGCTCTGGACAGGGGCAGGGAAACTATGGCTACACCTTC
TRBJ2-7 TRBD1 few TRBV30 CAWTKQGGSYEQYF TGTGCCTGGACCAAACAGGGGGGTTCCTACGAGCAGTACTTC
TRBJ2-1 TRBD2 . TRBV4-1 CASSGVQRGRNEQFF TGCGCCAGCAGTGGAGTCCAGCGGGGACGGAATGAGCAGTTCTTC
TRBJ2-7 TRBD2 . TRBV9 CASSARAGPYEQYF TGTGCCAGCAGCGCTCGAGCGGGGCCCTACGAGCAGTACTTC
TRBJ2-1 . . TRBV10-3 CAIRGQGLADEQFF TGTGCCATCAGGGGCCAAGGACTGGCCGATGAGCAGTTCTTC
TRBJ2-5 TRBD1 . TRBV11-2 CASSLGGQGGGTQYF TGTGCCAGCAGCTTAGGGGGACAGGGAGGAGGGACCCAGTACTTC
TRBJ1-2 . . TRBV28 CASKTPGFTEGYGYTF TGTGCCAGCAAAACTCCCGGATTTACCGAGGGCTATGGCTACACCTTC
TRBJ2-2 TRBD2 . TRBV11-3 CASSSGTSGTGELFF TGTGCCAGCAGCTCGGGGACTAGCGGCACCGGGGAGCTGTTTTTT
TRBJ1-2 TRBD1 . TRBV19 CASSTGQNNYGYTF TGTGCCAGTAGTACGGGACAGAACAACTATGGCTACACCTTC
TRBJ2-1 . . TRBV5-1 CASTLSGYNEQFF TGCGCCAGCACCTTGAGCGGGTACAATGAGCAGTTCTTC
TRBJ1-5 TRBD1 . TRBV6-1 CASSERGQGRNQPQHF TGTGCCAGCAGTGAAAGGGGACAGGGGCGCAATCAGCCCCAGCATTTT
TRBJ1-2 . . TRBV9 CASSVGFSGSHTF TGTGCCAGCAGCGTAGGCTTCTCGGGGTCCCACACCTTC
TRBJ2-6 TRBD1 . TRBV7-9 CASGQGVLSGANVLTF TGTGCCAGTGGACAGGGTGTCCTCTCTGGGGCCAACGTCCTGACTTTC
TRBJ1-5 . . TRBV3-1/TRBV3-2 CASSQEQGVGIRDVLEESNQPQHF TGTGCCAGCAGCCAAGAACAGGGCGTCGGGATCAGGGATGTATTAGAGGAGAGCAATCAGCCCCAGCATTTT
TRBJ1-3 . . TRBV9 CASSVGVDGNTIYF TGTGCCAGCAGCGTAGGAGTAGATGGAAACACCATATATTTT
TRBJ2-7 . . TRBV25-1 CASSVTYEQYF TGTGCCAGCAGTGTTACCTACGAGCAGTACTTC
TRBJ2-3 TRBD2 once TRBV5-7 CASSDGLAGGTSTDTQYF TGTGCCAGCAGCGACGGACTAGCGGGAGGGACTAGCACAGATACGCAGTATTTT
TRBJ2-2 . . TRBV3-1/TRBV3-2 CASSQQVDTGELFF TGTGCCAGCAGCCAACAGGTTGACACCGGGGAGCTGTTTTTT